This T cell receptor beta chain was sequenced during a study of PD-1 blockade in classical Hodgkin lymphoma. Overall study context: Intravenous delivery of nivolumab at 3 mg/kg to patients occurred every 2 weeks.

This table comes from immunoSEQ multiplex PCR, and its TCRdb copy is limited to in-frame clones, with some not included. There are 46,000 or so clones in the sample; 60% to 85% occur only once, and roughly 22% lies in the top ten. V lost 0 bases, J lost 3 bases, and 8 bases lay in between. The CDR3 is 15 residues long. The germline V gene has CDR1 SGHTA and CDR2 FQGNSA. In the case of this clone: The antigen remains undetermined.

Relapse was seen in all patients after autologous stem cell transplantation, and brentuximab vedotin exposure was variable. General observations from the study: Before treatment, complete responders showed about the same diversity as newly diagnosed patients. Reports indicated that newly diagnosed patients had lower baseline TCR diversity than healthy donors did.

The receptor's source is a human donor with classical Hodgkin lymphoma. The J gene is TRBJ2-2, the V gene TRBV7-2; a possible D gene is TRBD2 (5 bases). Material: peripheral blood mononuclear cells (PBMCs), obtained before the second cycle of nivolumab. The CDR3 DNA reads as TGTGCCAGCAGCTTAGCGAGGGCTGACACCGGGGAGCTGTTTTTT. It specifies CASSLARADTGELFF.